The 2 T cell receptor beta chains reported below all come from one sample, sequenced in a study of beta chain features in type 1 diabetes. General study results and limits: TCRB CDR3 length was moderately but significantly reduced in all four CD4+ subsets of Type 1 diabetes patients.

These receptors' targets are unknown. Of the isolated RNA, all was reverse transcribed, and so the sequenced material was expressed TCRB transcripts. TCRdb's table, derived via immunoSEQ multiplex PCR, lists solely in-frame clones and lacks some. The repertoire includes about 650,000 clones, 9.5% to 15% of them detected once, and 0.09% to 0.15% sits in the top ten. Specimen: naive CD4+ T cells from blood. The receptor source for this set is a man younger than 45 with type 1 diabetes.

This clone was recorded many times. The chain couples TRBV28 to TRBJ2-1, with unresolved D. V dropped 11 bases and J dropped 3 bases, with 17 bases sitting between them. From germline, CDR1 is MDHEN and CDR2 SYDVKM. The CDR3 loop spans 14 amino acids. DNA of the CDR3: TGTGCCGCTCAGACGAACGGAGTCTACAATGAGCAGTTCTTC. This translates into CAAQTNGVYNEQFF.

In its sample, this clone was seen a few times. The chain couples TRBV29-1 to TRBJ2-2; D perhaps matches TRBD2 (6 bases). CDR1 is SQVTM, CDR2 ANQGSEA, per germline. V lost 6 bases, J lost 5 bases, and 13 bases lay in between. The CDR3 length is 13 residues. The CDR3: CSVWGVGTGELFF. CDR3 bases: TGCAGCGTCTGGGGGGTAGGGACCGGGGAGCTGTTTTTT.